What follows describes a single TCR beta chain. The antigen remains unidentified. Treatment specified: 15 to 20 received Ad26.COV2.S at low or high dose, single or two shots; roughly five received placebo; per-sample allocation not given. Day 63 after the first injection of vaccine or placebo was the sampling time. TCRdb keeps only in-frame clones here, not all; method: immunoSEQ multiplex PCR. The sample comprises roughly 380,000 clones, around 86% of which are singletons, and 3.4% rests with the top ten. This sample was included in a study of Ad26.COV2.S vaccination and SARS-CoV-2 variants. This CDR3 is built from 18 residues. The V gene's germline CDR1 is MNHEY and CDR2 SMNVEV (reference sequence). V was clipped by 7 bases and J by 2 bases; unmatched bases: 13. Study findings and constraints: Estimates derived from TCR breadth and depth analyses may have underestimated total T cell responses.

The sequence was obtained from a person between 18 and 60 years old who received the Ad26.COV2.S COVID-19 vaccine or a placebo. This chain links TRBV27 with TRBJ2-6; 8 nucleotides align to TRBD1. Source: peripheral blood, taken in a trial of Ad26.COV2.S vaccine versus placebo. The CDR3 region has the DNA TGTGCCAGCACGAAGACCATACAGGGGGTGGCTGGGGCCAACGTCCTGACTTTC. This translates into CASTKTIQGVAGANVLTF.